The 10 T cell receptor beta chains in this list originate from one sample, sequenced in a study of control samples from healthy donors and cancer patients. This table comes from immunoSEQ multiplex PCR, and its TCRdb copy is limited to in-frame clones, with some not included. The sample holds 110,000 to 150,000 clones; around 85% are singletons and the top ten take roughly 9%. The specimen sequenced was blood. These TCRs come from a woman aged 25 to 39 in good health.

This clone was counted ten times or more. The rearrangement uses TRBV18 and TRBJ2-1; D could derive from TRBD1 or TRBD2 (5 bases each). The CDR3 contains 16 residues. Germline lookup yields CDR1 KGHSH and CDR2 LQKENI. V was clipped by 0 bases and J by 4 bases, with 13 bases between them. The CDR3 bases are TGTGCCAGCTCACCACCTCGGCTAGCAGGGTACAATGAGCAGTTCTTC. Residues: CASSPPRLAGYNEQFF.

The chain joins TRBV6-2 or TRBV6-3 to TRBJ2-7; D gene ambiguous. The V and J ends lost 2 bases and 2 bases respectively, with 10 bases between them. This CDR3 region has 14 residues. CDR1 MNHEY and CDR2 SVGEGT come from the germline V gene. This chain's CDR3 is CASSYRGSPYEQYF. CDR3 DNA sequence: TGTGCCAGCAGTTACCGTGGCAGTCCCTACGAGCAGTACTTC.

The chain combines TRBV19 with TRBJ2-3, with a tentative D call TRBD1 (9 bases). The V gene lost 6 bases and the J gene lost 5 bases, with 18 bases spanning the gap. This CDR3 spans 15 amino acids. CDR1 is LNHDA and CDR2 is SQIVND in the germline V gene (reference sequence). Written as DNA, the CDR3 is TGTGCCAGTAGCCGGGGGGGACAGGGAAGAGATACGCAGTATTTT. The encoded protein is CASSRGGQGRDTQYF.

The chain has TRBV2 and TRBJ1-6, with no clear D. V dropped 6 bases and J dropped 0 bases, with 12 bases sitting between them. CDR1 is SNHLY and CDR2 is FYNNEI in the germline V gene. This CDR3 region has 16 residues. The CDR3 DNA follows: TGTGCCAGCAGACGAGATTCCTTCTCCTATAATTCACCCCTCCACTTT. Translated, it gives CASRRDSFSYNSPLHF.

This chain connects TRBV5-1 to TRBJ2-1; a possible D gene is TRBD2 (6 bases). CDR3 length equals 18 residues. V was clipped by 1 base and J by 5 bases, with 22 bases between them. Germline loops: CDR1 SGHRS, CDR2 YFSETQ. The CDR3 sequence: CASSLSFAGPLLNNEQFF. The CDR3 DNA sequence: TGCGCCAGCAGCTTGTCTTTCGCGGGGCCCCTTTTGAACAATGAGCAGTTCTTC. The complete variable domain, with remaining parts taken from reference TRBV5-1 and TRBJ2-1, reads KAGVTQTPRYLIKTRGQQVTLSCSPISGHRSVSWYQQTPGQGLQFLFEYFSETQRNKGNFPGRFSGRQFSNSRSEMNVSTLELGDSALYLCASSLSFAGPLLNNEQFFGPGTRLTVL.

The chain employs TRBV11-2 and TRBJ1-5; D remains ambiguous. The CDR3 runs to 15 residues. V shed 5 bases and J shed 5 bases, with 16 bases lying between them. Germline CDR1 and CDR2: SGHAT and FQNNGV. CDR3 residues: CASSPVDGGDQPQHF. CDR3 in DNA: TGTGCCAGCAGCCCAGTTGACGGCGGGGATCAGCCCCAGCATTTT. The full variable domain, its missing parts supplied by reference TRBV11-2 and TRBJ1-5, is EAGVAQSPRYKIIEKRQSVAFWCNPISGHATLYWYQQILGQGPKLLIQFQNNGVVDDSQLPKDRFSAERLKGVDSTLKIQPAKLEDSAVYLCASSPVDGGDQPQHFGDGTRLSIL.

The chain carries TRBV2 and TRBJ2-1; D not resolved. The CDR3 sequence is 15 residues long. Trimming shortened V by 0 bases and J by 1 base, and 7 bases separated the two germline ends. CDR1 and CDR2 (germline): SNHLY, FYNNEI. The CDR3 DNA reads TGTGCCAGCAGTGAAGCTTTTCGGTCCTACAATGAGCAGTTCTTC. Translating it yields CASSEAFRSYNEQFF.

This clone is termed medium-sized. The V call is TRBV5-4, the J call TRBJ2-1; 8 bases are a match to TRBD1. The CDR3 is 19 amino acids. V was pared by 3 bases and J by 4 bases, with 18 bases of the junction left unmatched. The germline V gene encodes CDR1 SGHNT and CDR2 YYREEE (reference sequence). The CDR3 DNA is TGTGCCAGCAGCTGGGGGCCAGGACAGGGCGGGCTCAAATACAATGAGCAGTTCTTC. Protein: CASSWGPGQGGLKYNEQFF.

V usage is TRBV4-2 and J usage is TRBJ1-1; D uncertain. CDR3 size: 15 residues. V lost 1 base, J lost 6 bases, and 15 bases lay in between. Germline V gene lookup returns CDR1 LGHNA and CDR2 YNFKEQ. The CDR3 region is CASSQAPRSVPEAFF. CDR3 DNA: TGTGCCAGCAGCCAAGCTCCCAGATCTGTCCCTGAAGCTTTCTTT.

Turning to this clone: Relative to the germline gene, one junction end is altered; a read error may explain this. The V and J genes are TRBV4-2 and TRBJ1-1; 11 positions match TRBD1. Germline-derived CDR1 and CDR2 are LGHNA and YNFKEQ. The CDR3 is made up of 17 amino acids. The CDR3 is CANSQSTGTGGNTEAFF. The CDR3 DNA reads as TGTGCCAACAGCCAAAGCACCGGGACAGGGGGTAACACTGAAGCTTTCTTT.